Each of the 23 T cell receptor beta chains below was sequenced from the same sample in a study of glioma-infiltrating T cells after dendritic cell vaccination. The method was immunoSEQ multiplex PCR; TCRdb's version includes in-frame clones alone and lacks a portion of them. The table shows 100,000 or so clones, with around 89% occurring only once. Time point specified: after dendritic cell vaccination, including at tumor progression/relapse. Sequencing used blood, obtained after dendritic cell vaccination. Receptors originate from a human donor with glioblastoma.

The chain recombines TRBV7-9 with TRBJ2-3; 7 bases are a match to TRBD1. Trimming removed 5 bases from V and 0 bases from J; junction bases left unmatched: 14. The CDR3 extends over 18 amino acids. Germline CDR1 SEHNR, CDR2 FQNEAQ (reference sequence). Written as DNA, the CDR3 is TGTGCCAGCAGCATTAGCCTACAGGGGAGAGCTAGCACAGATACGCAGTATTTT. Translation: CASSISLQGRASTDTQYF.

The chain is built from TRBV5-1 and TRBJ2-1, with D tentatively TRBD1 (5 bases). Trimming removed 4 bases at V and 6 bases at J, with 17 bases between. This CDR3 comprises 15 residues. Germline V lookup: CDR1 SGHRS, CDR2 YFSETQ. The CDR3 protein is CASSIRVGPGNEQFF. CDR3 nucleotides: TGCGCCAGCAGCATCAGGGTAGGCCCAGGCAATGAGCAGTTCTTC.

The J gene is TRBJ2-7, the V gene TRBV2, with a weak D call TRBD1 (6 bases). V dropped 5 bases and J dropped 0 bases, with 8 bases sitting between them. The CDR3 sequence is 13 residues long. CDR1 and CDR2 from the germline V gene are SNHLY and FYNNEI. This chain's CDR3 is CASSTGLSYEQYF. The CDR3 coding sequence is TGTGCCAGCAGTACAGGGCTCTCCTACGAGCAGTACTTC.

This chain uses TRBV19 with TRBJ2-7; D is uncertain. Germline V gene sequence: CDR1 LNHDA, CDR2 SQIVND (reference sequence). The CDR3 totals 13 residues. V shed 4 bases and J shed 4 bases, with 11 bases lying between them. In DNA, the CDR3 is TGTGCCAGTAGTAGCACTTATAGTTACGAGCAGTACTTC. Translating it yields CASSSTYSYEQYF.

This chain joins TRBV15 and TRBJ1-2, with TRBD1 matching 10 bases. Trimming at V came to 0 bases and at J to 14 bases, leaving 3 bases not matched to a gene. CDR1 and CDR2 from the germline V gene are LNHNV and YYDKDF (reference sequence). CDR3 length: 12 residues. The CDR3 DNA sequence: TGTGCCACCAGCAGAGATAGGGACAGGGGTACCTTC. Encoded protein: CATSRDRDRGTF.

The chain employs TRBV10-1 and TRBJ2-7, with TRBD2 matching 15 bases. Germline trimming cut 7 bases from V and 7 bases from J; bases unmatched to any gene: 8. Germline values: CDR1 WNHNN, CDR2 SYGVQD (reference sequence). CDR3 size: 15 residues. CDR3 nucleotides: TGCGCCAGCATTCACCGGACTAGCGGGAGGGGTGAGCAGTACTTC. This translates into CASIHRTSGRGEQYF.

The CDR3 region has the DNA TGTGCCAGCATCGGTAGCCAAGAGACCCAGTACTTC. It codes for CASIGSQETQYF. The rearrangement links TRBV6-1 to TRBJ2-5; no clear D gene. CDR3 length equals 12 residues. V dropped 7 bases and J dropped 1 base, with 7 bases sitting between them. From germline, CDR1 is MNHNS and CDR2 SASEGT.

The CDR3 DNA reads as TGTGCCAGCAGCCTAACGATGGGGACTAGCGGGGGAGGATACTACGAGCAGTACTTC. Residues: CASSLTMGTSGGGYYEQYF. V gene TRBV4-2 combines with J gene TRBJ2-7; 14 bases are a match to TRBD2. The CDR3 consists of 19 residues. CDR1 and CDR2 (germline): LGHNA, YNFKEQ. With 4 bases clipped from V and 3 bases from J, the junction kept 14 bases outside the gene matches.

The chain uses TRBV12-5 and TRBJ1-5; D not certain. The V end was cut by 4 bases, the J end by 4 bases, with 2 bases between. The CDR3 has 11 residues. Germline V gene sequence: CDR1 LGHNT, CDR2 FRNRAP. For the CDR3, the DNA is TGTGCTAGTGGTTCTAATCAGCCCCAGCATTTT. Translating it yields CASGSNQPQHF.

The chain employs TRBV5-1 and TRBJ1-1; 7 nucleotides align to TRBD1. Germline V lookup: CDR1 SGHRS, CDR2 YFSETQ. The length of the CDR3 is 14 residues. V lost 4 bases to trimming and J lost 3 bases; unmatched junction nucleotides: 6. The CDR3 spells CASSDQGGDTEAFF. CDR3 DNA sequence: TGCGCCAGCAGCGATCAGGGGGGTGACACTGAAGCTTTCTTT.

This clone was seen a handful of times. This same CDR3 is encoded by further DNA sequences in the sample. The V and J genes are TRBV7-2 and TRBJ2-6, with D perhaps TRBD2 (6 bases). Trimming removed 5 bases from V and 1 base from J, with 12 bases in between. The CDR3 runs to 16 residues. The germline V gene encodes CDR1 SGHTA and CDR2 FQGNSA. The CDR3 loop reads CASSRDSSSGANVLTF. DNA for the CDR3: TGTGCCAGCAGCCGGGACTCCTCTTCTGGGGCCAACGTCCTGACTTTC.

The chain links TRBV11-2 to TRBJ1-1, with a tentative D call TRBD1 (6 bases). Trimming removed 1 base from V and 1 base from J, with 16 bases in between. CDR1 is SGHAT, CDR2 FQNNGV, per germline. This CDR3 is built from 17 residues. The CDR3 protein is CASSLAGEGRTNTEAFF. DNA of the CDR3: TGTGCCAGCAGCTTAGCAGGGGAGGGCAGAACGAACACTGAAGCTTTCTTT.

This clone was recorded once. Its ends do not fully match the called genes, so a read error is possible. Distinct nucleotide sequences in the sample also encode this CDR3. The genes are TRBV30 and TRBJ1-6; maybe TRBD1 (6 bases). The germline V gene encodes CDR1 GTSNPN and CDR2 SVGIG (reference sequence). This CDR3 is 14 amino acids long. The CDR3 region has the DNA TGTGCCTTGACCGGGACATCTAATAATTCCCCCCTCCACTTT. As protein: CALTGTSNNSPLHF.

The chain carries TRBV10-3 and TRBJ2-3; D gene ambiguous. The V gene lost 8 bases and the J gene lost 3 bases, with 9 bases spanning the gap. The CDR3 runs 12 residues. Germline V CDR1 and CDR2: ENHRY, SYGVKD. The CDR3 DNA follows: TGTGCCATCGGCCCATCGACAGATACGCAGTATTTT. Its protein product is CAIGPSTDTQYF.

This chain joins TRBV2 and TRBJ2-3; 11 nucleotides agree with TRBD2. The CDR3 consists of 15 residues. Looked up from germline, CDR1 is SNHLY and CDR2 is FYNNEI. V shed 3 bases, J shed 5 bases, and the junction held 4 bases outside the gene matches. The CDR3 sequence is CASSELAGGGDTQYF. CDR3 nucleotide sequence: TGTGCCAGCAGTGAGCTAGCGGGGGGAGGAGATACGCAGTATTTT.

The chain joins TRBV5-6 to TRBJ1-3; 8 bases are shared with TRBD1. The CDR3 length is 18 residues. CDR1 and CDR2 (germline): SGHDT, YYEEEE. After removal of 1 base from V and 3 bases from J, the junction contained 12 bases not matched to a gene. The DNA for the CDR3 is TGTGCCAGCAGCTTGAAGGGCAGGGGGCTGTCTCTTGGAAACACCATATATTTT. Its translation is CASSLKGRGLSLGNTIYF.

The chain has TRBV27 and TRBJ2-2; possible D gene TRBD2, 6 bases. Trimming cost V 6 bases and J 0 bases, with 8 bases left between them. Germline V gene sequence: CDR1 MNHEY, CDR2 SMNVEV (reference sequence). The CDR3 length is 14 residues. CDR3 protein: CASRRDPNTGELFF. The CDR3 nucleotides are TGTGCCAGCAGGCGGGACCCGAACACCGGGGAGCTGTTTTTT.

This chain uses TRBV27 with TRBJ2-7, with 13 bases that match TRBD2. Per the germline V gene, CDR1 is MNHEY and CDR2 is SMNVEV (reference sequence). V lost 1 base to trimming and J lost 4 bases; unmatched junction nucleotides: 1. The CDR3 contains 15 residues. The CDR3 DNA follows: TGTGCCAGCAGTTTATGGACTAGCGGGAGATACGAGCAGTACTTC. It is translated as CASSLWTSGRYEQYF.

The chain employs TRBV30 and TRBJ2-3; maybe TRBD2 (5 bases). The V and J ends lost 0 bases and 2 bases respectively, with 18 bases between them. CDR3 size: 17 residues. The germline V gene encodes CDR1 GTSNPN and CDR2 SVGIG (reference sequence). The CDR3 DNA sequence: TGTGCCTGGAGTGTATGGGGAATCGGGGTCCTCACAGATACGCAGTATTTT. Translation: CAWSVWGIGVLTDTQYF. Filled out from reference TRBV30 and TRBJ2-3, the complete variable domain reads SQTIHQWPATLVQPVGSPLSLECTVEGTSNPNLYWYRQAAGRGLQLLFYSVGIGQISSEVPQNLSASRPQDRQFILSSKKLLLSDSGFYLCAWSVWGIGVLTDTQYFGPGTRLTVL.

The V gene is TRBV6-5, the J gene TRBJ1-3; a weak D match, TRBD1 (6 bases). There are 16 residues in the CDR3. Germline V gene data show CDR1 as MNHEY and CDR2 as SVGAGI. The germline V and J ends were trimmed by 0 bases and 1 base, with 10 bases remaining between them. This CDR3 is CASSYSKQGSGNTIYF. The CDR3 DNA follows: TGTGCCAGCAGTTACTCGAAACAGGGTTCTGGAAACACCATATATTTT.

The rearrangement links TRBV27 to TRBJ2-1; D unresolved. From germline, CDR1 is MNHEY and CDR2 SMNVEV (reference sequence). The V end was cut by 5 bases, the J end by 7 bases, with 15 bases between. This CDR3 is 14 amino acids long. CDR3 region: CASSRVLSVNEQFF. CDR3 DNA: TGTGCCAGCAGTCGTGTTCTATCCGTGAATGAGCAGTTCTTC.

CDR3 sequence (DNA): TGTGCCAGCAAGGGACAGGGGGCCACGTTTAACTATGGCTACACCTTC. Amino acids: CASKGQGATFNYGYTF. This chain uses TRBV19 with TRBJ1-2; 12 bases are shared with TRBD1. This CDR3 comprises 16 residues. V was clipped by 9 bases and J by 1 base; unmatched bases: 9. Germline loops: CDR1 LNHDA, CDR2 SQIVND (reference sequence).

In DNA form, the CDR3 reads TGTGCCAGTAGTCGTATCCCGGGACAGGGTTTCAGGGTCAATCAGCCCCAGCATTTT. The encoded protein is CASSRIPGQGFRVNQPQHF. The V gene is TRBV19, the J gene TRBJ1-5; 9 bases match TRBD1. Germline V CDR1 and CDR2: LNHDA, SQIVND (reference sequence). The CDR3 is 19 amino acids. The J segment lost 3 bases and the V segment lost 5 bases, leaving 17 bases of the junction unmatched.